This TCR beta chain was recorded in a study of human T cells and chemical hapten exposure. The time point was: healthy volunteer bleed at 6 weeks. Total RNA was extracted from unfractionated whole blood. In this sample, this clonotype turned up many times. The length of the CDR3 is 15 residues. V was shortened by 1 base and J by 0 bases, with 9 bases between the two germline ends. In germline, CDR1 is LGHDT, CDR2 YNNKEL (reference sequence). Individual cDNA molecules each carried unique molecular identifiers attached by the library. One entry per CDR3 protein, called by TCRdb with MiXCR from the RACE reads. There are tens of thousands of distinct CDR3 sequences in the sample; less than 5.5% occur only once, and 13% lies in the top ten.

The origin of this receptor is a human donor in good health. Some clones in this sample may be carry-over from other donors' samples. Sequencing was performed on whole blood. The chain combines TRBV3-1 with TRBJ2-5; a weak D match, TRBD2 (5 bases). The CDR3 sequence is CASSQGAGYQETQYF. DNA of the CDR3: TGTGCCAGCAGCCAAGGTGCGGGTTACCAAGAGACCCAGTACTTC.